What follows are 27 T cell receptor beta chains derived from one specimen sequenced in a study of sequential checkpoint blockade in melanoma. Here immunoSEQ multiplex PCR was the method, and the copy in TCRdb shows in-frame clones only, minus some. The profile covers approximately 1,300 clones, with around 65% appearing a single time and around 52% taken by the ten largest. The treatment was: randomized to nivolumab then ipilimumab (arm A) or the reverse (arm B). Sequences were derived from CD8+ T cells sorted from blood (inferred from file names), sampled from a patient given nivolumab and ipilimumab in sequence. Receptors were obtained from a human donor with melanoma.

V and J are TRBV4-1 and TRBJ1-3; 7 nucleotides line up with TRBD1. This CDR3 region has 15 residues. After removal of 5 bases from V and 0 bases from J, the junction contained 4 bases not matched to a gene. Germline V lookup: CDR1 MGHRA, CDR2 YSYEKL. CDR3 nucleotides: TGCGCCAGCAGCGCGGACAGGATCTCTGGAAACACCATATATTTT. This gives the protein CASSADRISGNTIYF.

This clone occurred once. The chain couples TRBV28 to TRBJ2-2, with 7 bases identical to TRBD1. This CDR3 has 18 residues. Germline loops: CDR1 MDHEN, CDR2 SYDVKM. Unmatched junction bases numbered 13, after V lost 4 bases and J lost 2 bases. The CDR3 region is CASSSIGLGTDNTGELFF. DNA of the CDR3: TGTGCCAGCAGTTCCATAGGGTTAGGGACAGATAACACCGGGGAGCTGTTTTTT.

The chain links TRBV7-6 to TRBJ2-7; TRBD1 agrees at 9 bases. Germline-derived CDR1 and CDR2 are SGHVS and FNYEAQ. V lost 6 bases, J lost 4 bases, and 10 bases stayed unmatched. This CDR3 is built from 15 residues. CDR3 sequence reads: CASSFGTGLTYEQYF. CDR3 DNA sequence: TGTGCCAGCAGTTTCGGGACAGGGCTAACTTACGAGCAGTACTTC. The variable domain in full, with the rest retrieved from reference TRBV7-6 and TRBJ2-7, is GAGVSQSPRYKVTKRGQDVALRCDPISGHVSLYWYRQALGQGPEFLTYFNYEAQQDKSGLPNDRFSAERPEGSISTLTIQRTEQRDSAMYRCASSFGTGLTYEQYFGPGTRLTVT.

Only one count was recorded for this clone. The chain employs TRBV27 and TRBJ2-7, with 8 positions matching TRBD1. The germline V gene encodes CDR1 MNHEY and CDR2 SMNVEV (reference sequence). The V and J ends lost 2 bases and 3 bases, in that order; junction bases with no gene match: 6. The CDR3 is 15 amino acids. The CDR3 loop reads CASSLGQGASYEQYF. The CDR3, as DNA: TGTGCCAGCAGTTTAGGGCAGGGGGCTAGCTACGAGCAGTACTTC.

This chain connects TRBV12-5 to TRBJ1-1; 9 positions agree with TRBD1. CDR1 is LGHNT, CDR2 FRNRAP, per germline. The J segment lost 6 bases and the V segment lost 6 bases, leaving 5 bases of the junction unmatched. This CDR3 spans 13 amino acids. CDR3 bases: TGTGCTAGTGGCTCAGGGACAGGGCCTGAAGCTTTCTTT. Amino acids: CASGSGTGPEAFF.

CDR3 amino acids: CASSEGRTGNTGTSPLDEQYF. CDR3 DNA: TGTGCCAGCAGTGAAGGACGGACAGGGAATACCGGGACTAGCCCTCTAGACGAGCAGTACTTC. J is TRBJ2-7 and V is TRBV6-1; a weak D match, TRBD2 (9 bases). Germline V gene data show CDR1 as MNHNS and CDR2 as SASEGT. The CDR3 has 21 amino acids. V was cut by 1 base and J by 5 bases, with 33 bases left in between.

The sample holds one count of this clone. J is TRBJ2-7 and V is TRBV27; the match to TRBD2 covers 7 bases. Germline V gene lookup returns CDR1 MNHEY and CDR2 SMNVEV (reference sequence). Trimming took 0 bases from V and 4 from J; bases not matched to a gene: 6. The CDR3 contains 15 residues. The CDR3 DNA follows: TGTGCCAGCAGTTTATCGCCTAGCGGAATATACGAGCAGTACTTC. Translating gives CASSLSPSGIYEQYF.

This clone was counted between two and nine times. J is TRBJ2-7 and V is TRBV29-1; D might be TRBD2 (5 bases). Germline V lookup: CDR1 SQVTM, CDR2 ANQGSEA. This CDR3 is 13 amino acids long. Trimming took 5 bases from V and 3 from J, leaving 14 bases between them. The chain's CDR3 is CSVYGAESYEQYF. In DNA, the CDR3 is TGCAGCGTTTACGGAGCGGAGAGCTACGAGCAGTACTTC.

This clone was detected only once. This sequence joins TRBV27 and TRBJ2-7; 9 bases are shared with TRBD1. Germline trimming cut 2 bases from V and 6 bases from J; bases unmatched to any gene: 5. Germline loops: CDR1 MNHEY, CDR2 SMNVEV (reference sequence). The CDR3 runs 14 residues. This CDR3 is CASSLGTGFGEQYF. The CDR3 DNA is TGTGCCAGCAGTTTAGGGACAGGGTTTGGCGAGCAGTACTTC.

The chain employs TRBV19 and TRBJ1-1; weak D call: TRBD1 (5 bases). Deletions cut 3 bases from V and 1 base from J, with 9 bases between. CDR3 length: 14 amino acids. CDR1 LNHDA and CDR2 SQIVND come from the germline V gene (reference sequence). The CDR3 protein is CASSMMGQNTEAFF. CDR3 nucleotides: TGTGCCAGTAGTATGATGGGGCAGAACACTGAAGCTTTCTTT.

The chain uses TRBV5-4 and TRBJ1-2; D not resolved. The germline CDR1 and CDR2 sequences are SGHNT and YYREEE (reference sequence). This CDR3 is built from 13 residues. With 0 bases removed from V and 6 bases from J, the gap between germline ends came to 9 bases. The CDR3 DNA is TGTGCCAGCAGCTTGGCCGGTACGGATGGCTACACCTTC. Translating gives CASSLAGTDGYTF.

This chain joins TRBV6-1 and TRBJ1-1; 7 nucleotides align to TRBD1. V was clipped by 6 bases and J by 8 bases; unmatched bases: 6. The CDR3 consists of 12 residues. Germline-derived CDR1 and CDR2 are MNHNS and SASEGT. The CDR3 is CASRSGGTEAFF. The CDR3 region has the DNA TGTGCCAGCAGGTCAGGGGGGACAGAAGCTTTCTTT.

The rearrangement joins TRBV6-6 to TRBJ1-3; possibly TRBD1 for D (6 bases). The CDR3 covers 16 residues. Germline CDR1 MNHNY, CDR2 SVGAGI (reference sequence). Trimming cost V 8 bases and J 0 bases, with 17 bases left between them. The CDR3 spells CASSPAWGPSGNTIYF. The CDR3 DNA reads TGTGCCAGCTCTCCGGCTTGGGGGCCCTCTGGAAACACCATATATTTT.

The chain uses TRBV28 and TRBJ2-7; 11 bases are a match to TRBD2. With 6 bases clipped from V and 4 bases from J, the junction kept 5 bases outside the gene matches. Looked up from germline, CDR1 is MDHEN and CDR2 is SYDVKM. The CDR3 totals 14 residues. CDR3 loop: CASRRTSGSYEQYF. The CDR3 DNA follows: TGTGCCAGCAGGCGAACTAGCGGGAGTTACGAGCAGTACTTC.

This chain uses TRBV28 with TRBJ2-7, with D perhaps TRBD2 (6 bases). The germline V gene has CDR1 MDHEN and CDR2 SYDVKM. Trimming stripped 3 bases from V and 5 bases from J, with 23 bases between. The CDR3 extends over 17 amino acids. The DNA for the CDR3 is TGTGCCAGCAGTTTTCGTCCGATGCAGGAGGGGTGGGACGAGCAGTACTTC. Its translation is CASSFRPMQEGWDEQYF.

The rearrangement joins TRBV11-1 to TRBJ1-2; no reliable D call. The V and J ends lost 5 bases and 2 bases respectively, with 9 bases between them. The germline V gene has CDR1 SGHAT and CDR2 FQDESV (reference sequence). This CDR3 contains 13 residues. The CDR3, as DNA: TGTGCCAGCAGCCTCGGACTGAACTATGGCTACACCTTC. This sequence encodes CASSLGLNYGYTF.

The chain employs TRBV9 and TRBJ1-1; D is unresolved. In germline, CDR1 is SGDLS, CDR2 YYNGEE. V was clipped by 0 bases and J by 0 bases, with 3 bases between them. There are 13 residues in the CDR3. In nucleotides, the CDR3 is TGTGCCAGCAGCGTAGACATGAACACTGAAGCTTTCTTT. It is translated as CASSVDMNTEAFF.

A word on this clone: The junction and the germline gene differ at one end; a read error may be behind it. The V and J genes are TRBV7-7 and TRBJ2-1; TRBD1 matches at 8 bases. The CDR3 covers 15 residues. Germline CDR1 is SSHAT and CDR2 is FNYEAQ (reference sequence). CDR3 sequence (DNA): TGTGCTAGCAGTTCTGACAGGGGCTCCTACAATGAGCAGTTCTTC. It is translated as CASSSDRGSYNEQFF.

The chain joins TRBV6-1 to TRBJ2-7; D might be TRBD1 (6 bases). Germline V CDR1 and CDR2: MNHNS, SASEGT. V shed 3 bases and J shed 1 base, with 7 bases lying between them. The length of the CDR3 is 13 residues. The CDR3 DNA reads as TGTGCCAGCAGTGAGGACAGATCCTACGAGCAGTACTTC. Its translation: CASSEDRSYEQYF.

This clone is medium-sized. The chain links TRBV4-3 to TRBJ1-2; tentatively, D is TRBD1 (5 bases). The CDR3 length is 14 residues. Germline V gene data show CDR1 as LGHNA and CDR2 as YSLEER. Deletions cut 0 bases from V and 8 bases from J, with 13 bases between. CDR3 in DNA: TGCGCCAGCAGCCAAGATGGGGGGTGGACAGGCTACACCTTC. Translation gives CASSQDGGWTGYTF.

CDR3 nucleotides: TGTGCCAGCAGTACGATGGGACTAGCGGGCGGGAGATCCTACGAGCAGTACTTC. This sequence encodes CASSTMGLAGGRSYEQYF. The V gene is TRBV28, the J gene TRBJ2-7, with 12 bases fitting TRBD2. The germline V gene encodes CDR1 MDHEN and CDR2 SYDVKM. Germline trimming cut 5 bases from V and 1 base from J; bases unmatched to any gene: 12. This CDR3 is built from 18 residues.

V usage is TRBV5-1 and J usage is TRBJ2-7, with 7 positions matching TRBD2. Germline CDR1 is SGHRS and CDR2 is YFSETQ. The V and J ends lost 1 base and 4 bases, in that order; junction bases with no gene match: 5. There are 14 residues in the CDR3. CDR3 nucleotide sequence: TGCGCCAGCAGCTTGAGGGAGGGCCGTTACGAGCAGTACTTC. This codes for CASSLREGRYEQYF.

This chain links TRBV27 with TRBJ2-7; TRBD2 aligns across 7 bases. Unmatched junction bases numbered 17, after V lost 7 bases and J lost 5 bases. Germline V gives CDR1 MNHEY, CDR2 SMNVEV (reference sequence). The CDR3 length is 16 residues. The chain's CDR3 is CASISGGIDRPHEQYF. The CDR3 DNA sequence: TGTGCCAGCATTTCGGGGGGAATAGACAGACCCCACGAGCAGTACTTC.

This sequence joins TRBV7-3 and TRBJ1-5, with a weak D call TRBD1 (6 bases). V lost 8 bases, J lost 7 bases, and 12 bases lay in between. Looked up from germline, CDR1 is SGHTA and CDR2 is FQGTGA. The CDR3 is 12 residues long. CDR3 DNA sequence: TGTGCCAGCGGGGGGGGCGGACAGCCCCAGCATTTT. This gives the protein CASGGGGQPQHF.

The sample holds one count of this clone. The rearrangement links TRBV6-1 to TRBJ1-4; maybe TRBD1 (5 bases). Germline V lookup: CDR1 MNHNS, CDR2 SASEGT. CDR3 size: 15 residues. Trimming pared 3 bases from V and 8 bases from J, leaving 16 bases between. Written as DNA, the CDR3 is TGTGCCAGCAGTGATAACAGGAGTACAAGGGAAAAACTGTTTTTT. The encoded protein is CASSDNRSTREKLFF.

V is TRBV7-8 and J is TRBJ2-1; a weak D match, TRBD1 (6 bases). Deletions cut 7 bases from V and 8 bases from J, with 18 bases between. The germline V gene encodes CDR1 SGHVS and CDR2 FQNEAQ. CDR3 length equals 14 residues. CDR3: CASTEDRSRHEQFF. In DNA form, the CDR3 reads TGTGCCAGCACCGAAGACAGGTCTCGGCATGAGCAGTTCTTC.

This clone was seen a few times. The chain couples TRBV15 to TRBJ2-7; 7 nucleotides align to TRBD1. The length of the CDR3 is 14 residues. After removal of 5 bases from V and 3 bases from J, the junction contained 7 bases not matched to a gene. CDR1 and CDR2 (germline): LNHNV, YYDKDF (reference sequence). The CDR3 loop is CATSPGTDNYEQYF. The CDR3 DNA reads TGTGCCACCAGCCCCGGGACAGACAACTACGAGCAGTACTTC.